Following are 21 T cell receptor beta chains from one sample sequenced in a study of CXCR3-negative and CXCR3-positive naive CD8 T cells. The libraries of TRB cDNA were prepared using 5' RACE with UMI labels. TCRdb processed the 5' RACE reads again and assigns one entry to each CDR3 protein, with no DNA. The sample has around 92,000 distinct CDR3 sequences. Specimen: naive CXCR3- CD8+ T cells from blood. As to subset: CD45RO-CCR7+CD27+CD95- naive CD8+ T cells lacking CXCR3 (TNR3-). Receptors were obtained from a human donor in good health. Some clones in this sample may be carry-over from other donors' samples.

J is TRBJ2-2 and V is TRBV4-3; TCRdb's D call, TRBD1, is unchecked because there is no DNA. CDR3 length: 16 residues. Germline CDR1 and CDR2: LGHNA and YSLEER. CDR3 residues: CASSEGARGLTGELFF.

The rearrangement links TRBV18 to TRBJ2-7; TCRdb reports TRBD2, a call that lacks DNA to check it against. In germline, CDR1 is KGHSH, CDR2 LQKENI. There are 20 residues in the CDR3. CDR3 loop: CASSPPRLAEGAHSSYEQYF.

The chain links TRBV21-1 to TRBJ2-6. TRBV21-1 is listed as a pseudogene. The CDR3 runs to 19 residues. CDR3 amino acids: CASSILEVPTGPGANVLTF.

The chain combines TRBV28 with TRBJ2-3; as DNA is missing, the TRBD1 call by TCRdb cannot be tested. Germline V CDR1 and CDR2: MDHEN, SYDVKM. The CDR3 is 16 amino acids. This CDR3 reads CASSPRGAGGSDTQYF.

The V and J genes are TRBV5-1 and TRBJ2-7; TCRdb lists TRBD1, though no DNA is available to test this call. The CDR3 length is 16 residues. Germline CDR1 and CDR2: SGHRS and YFSETQ. The CDR3: CASSTDRGLSSYEQYF. The full variable domain, with the rest looked up from reference TRBV5-1 and TRBJ2-7, is KAGVTQTPRYLIKTRGQQVTLSCSPISGHRSVSWYQQTPGQGLQFLFEYFSETQRNKGNFPGRFSGRQFSNSRSEMNVSTLELGDSALYLCASSTDRGLSSYEQYFGPGTRLTVT.

The chain links TRBV4-3 to TRBJ2-7. From germline, CDR1 is LGHNA and CDR2 YSLEER. This CDR3 is built from 15 residues. CDR3 residues: CASSQERGLAHEQYF.

The chain links TRBV9 to TRBJ2-1. Germline V gives CDR1 SGDLS, CDR2 YYNGEE. This CDR3 has 12 residues. The CDR3 is CASSVWGNEQFF. The whole variable domain, remainder taken from reference TRBV9 and TRBJ2-1, is DSGVTQTPKHLITATGQRVTLRCSPRSGDLSVYWYQQSLDQGLQFLIQYYNGEERAKGNILERFSAQQFPDLHSELNLSSLELGDSALYFCASSVWGNEQFFGPGTRLTVL.

The rearrangement links TRBV4-3 to TRBJ2-3; TCRdb designates TRBD1, a call that cannot be tested without DNA. Per the germline V gene, CDR1 is LGHNA and CDR2 is YSLEER. This CDR3 is 15 amino acids long. This chain's CDR3 is CASSQDQGFADTQYF.

V and J are TRBV10-3 and TRBJ1-1; TCRdb's D gene call, TRBD1, goes unchecked for lack of DNA. The CDR3 covers 16 residues. Germline CDR1 and CDR2: ENHRY and SYGVKD. The CDR3 sequence is CAISELLTGASTEAFF.

This rearrangement joins TRBV5-1 to TRBJ2-1; as DNA is missing, the TRBD2 call by TCRdb cannot be tested. Germline-derived CDR1 and CDR2 are SGHRS and YFSETQ. The CDR3 is made up of 15 amino acids. CDR3 residues: CASSLVAGGSYEQFF.

The chain has TRBV20-1 and TRBJ2-1; TCRdb's assignment of TRBD2 cannot be checked, as there is no DNA. The V gene's germline CDR1 is DFQATT and CDR2 SNEGSKA (reference sequence). CDR3 length: 13 residues. The chain's CDR3 is CSADAGNYNEQFF.

The rearrangement uses TRBV6-4 and TRBJ2-1; as DNA is missing, the TRBD2 call by TCRdb cannot be tested. CDR3 length equals 14 residues. Germline values: CDR1 MRHNA, CDR2 SNTAGT. This CDR3 is CASQIAGGYNEQFF.

The chain carries TRBV28 and TRBJ2-1; checking the TCRdb D call of TRBD2 is not possible without DNA. CDR1 and CDR2 (germline): MDHEN, SYDVKM. The CDR3 length is 17 residues. CDR3 sequence: CASSLWRLTSGNNEQFF.

The gene calls are TRBV14 and TRBJ2-5; TCRdb reports TRBD2, a call that lacks DNA to check it against. The CDR3 runs 14 residues. The germline gives CDR1 SGHDN, CDR2 FVKESK. The CDR3 region is CASSQWDVGETQYF.

This rearrangement joins TRBV6-6 to TRBJ1-6. Looked up from germline, CDR1 is MNHNY and CDR2 is SVGAGI (reference sequence). The CDR3 covers 13 residues. The CDR3 reads CASSYRNNSPLHF.

This chain joins TRBV4-1 and TRBJ1-1; TCRdb names TRBD1, which stays unverified in the absence of DNA. Germline CDR1 MGHRA, CDR2 YSYEKL. There are 15 residues in the CDR3. The chain's CDR3 is CASSLGTSKVTEAFF.

The chain carries TRBV27 and TRBJ2-7. Per the germline V gene, CDR1 is MNHEY and CDR2 is SMNVEV (reference sequence). This CDR3 region has 14 residues. CDR3 loop: CASSFSGISYEQYF.

The V call is TRBV5-5, the J call TRBJ1-4; the D gene TCRdb calls, TRBD1, cannot be checked with no DNA. CDR1 is SGHKS, CDR2 YYEKEE, per germline (reference sequence). The CDR3 runs to 15 residues. CDR3 residues: CASSLAGAANEKLFF.

The chain joins TRBV30 to TRBJ2-5; TCRdb names TRBD2, which stays unverified in the absence of DNA. Germline assignment: CDR1 GTSNPN and CDR2 SVGIG (reference sequence). The CDR3 covers 14 residues. The CDR3 sequence: CAWIPWLDTETQYF.

The V call is TRBV29-1, the J call TRBJ1-6; checking the TCRdb D call of TRBD1 is not possible without DNA. CDR1 is SQVTM, CDR2 ANQGSEA, per germline. The CDR3 spans 13 residues. The CDR3 sequence: CSATQGASSPLHF.

The V call is TRBV6-1, the J call TRBJ2-2; TCRdb indicates TRBD2, and absent DNA this call remains unverified. Germline V gene sequence: CDR1 MNHNS, CDR2 SASEGT. CDR3 length: 17 residues. The chain's CDR3 is CASSEGVAGAYTGELFF.